The T cell receptor beta chain described here comes from a study of control samples from healthy donors and cancer patients. The data were produced by immunoSEQ multiplex PCR, yet TCRdb's version contains in-frame clones alone and is incomplete. This sample yields just under 75,000 clones, of which roughly nine tenths are seen a single time; 3.5% to 4% belongs to the top ten. CDR1 and CDR2 (germline): MGHRA, YSYEKL. This CDR3 is built from 17 residues. The ends lost 3 bases at V and 5 bases at J; junction bases unmatched: 12. The sequence came from a woman in her fifties or sixties in good health. Sequenced input: blood. The chain is built from TRBV4-1 and TRBJ2-7; TRBD1 matches 11 bases. CDR3: CASSHHLPGQGDHEQYF. Written as DNA, the CDR3 is TGCGCCAGCAGCCACCACCTACCGGGACAGGGGGACCACGAGCAGTACTTC.